This T cell receptor beta chain derives from a study of breast tumors, draining lymph nodes, adjacent tissues. This clonotype has a count of ten or more. The antigen remains unidentified. Sequence at one end of the junction differs from germline and may be a read error. TCRdb fed the multiplex PCR reads into MiXCR, producing one record per CDR3 protein. The data show under 110,000 distinct CDR3 sequences, less than 40% seen once. Whole-study findings and limits: Luminal-like breast cancer showed significantly greater tumor-nontumor repertoire similarity than basal-like breast cancer did.

The germline CDR1 and CDR2 sequences are LNHDA and SQIVND (reference sequence). This CDR3 has 14 amino acids. The lymph nodes were axillary draining lymph nodes from breast cancer patients. The specimen sequenced was axillary lymph node tissue. The rearrangement links TRBV19 to TRBJ2-7, with TRBD1 as a possible D gene (5 bases). This TCR derives from a female donor with breast cancer. Some clones in this sample may be carry-over from other donors' samples. CDR3 loop: CVSTISTGSYEQYF. For the CDR3, the DNA is TGTGTCAGTACCATATCTACAGGCTCCTACGAGCAGTACTTC. The full variable domain, its missing parts supplied by reference TRBV19 and TRBJ2-7, is DGGITQSPKYLFRKEGQNVTLSCEQNLNHDAMYWYRQDPGQGLRLIYYSQIVNDFQKGDIAEGYSVSREKKESFPLTVTSAQKNPTAFYLCVSTISTGSYEQYFGPGTRLTVT.